This TCR beta chain originates from a study of blood T cell repertoires in COVID-19. As for the study in general: Researchers got acute and convalescent COVID-19 samples from the United States, Italy and Spain. Nucleic acid was either cDNA or gDNA, and it came from T cells, B-cell-depleted T cells, or PBMCs.

This clone was detected a few times. Other DNA sequences in this sample translate to the same CDR3. The authors' processing: How many nucleated cells were present was estimated from reference gene primer amplification. Only in-frame clones appear in the TCRdb table, and some are missing; sequencing was by immunoSEQ multiplex PCR. V and J calls and clone size are copied from that table; D and trimming were computed from the DNA. The table lists fewer than 500,000 clones, roughly 90% of them singletons. The Seattle patients, enrolled during active infection, were followed longitudinally. The source material was peripheral blood. This receptor was obtained from a man between 18 and 35 years old with COVID-19, enrolled during active disease.

CDR3 region: CASSLEGGNQPQHF. The CDR3, as DNA: TGCGCCAGCAGCTTGGAAGGGGGCAATCAGCCCCAGCATTTT. V gene TRBV5-1 combines with J gene TRBJ1-5, with D possibly TRBD1 on 5 matching bases. Germline V gene lookup returns CDR1 SGHRS and CDR2 YFSETQ. CDR3 length: 14 amino acids. V was trimmed by 0 bases and J by 2 bases, leaving 6 bases between them.